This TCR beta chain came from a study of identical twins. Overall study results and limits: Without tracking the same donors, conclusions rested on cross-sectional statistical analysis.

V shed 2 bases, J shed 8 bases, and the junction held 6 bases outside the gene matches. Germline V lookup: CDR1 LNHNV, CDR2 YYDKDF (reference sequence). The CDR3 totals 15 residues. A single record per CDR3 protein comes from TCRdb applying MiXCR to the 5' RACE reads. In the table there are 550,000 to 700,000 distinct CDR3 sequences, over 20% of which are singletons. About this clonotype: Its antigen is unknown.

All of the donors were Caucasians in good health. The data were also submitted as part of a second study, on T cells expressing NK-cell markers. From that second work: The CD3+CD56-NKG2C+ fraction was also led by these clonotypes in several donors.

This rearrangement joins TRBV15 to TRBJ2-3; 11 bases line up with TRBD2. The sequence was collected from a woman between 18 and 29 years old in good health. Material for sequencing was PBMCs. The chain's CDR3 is CATSRILAGESTQYF. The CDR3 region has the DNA TGTGCCACCAGCAGAATACTAGCGGGAGAATCTACGCAGTATTTT.